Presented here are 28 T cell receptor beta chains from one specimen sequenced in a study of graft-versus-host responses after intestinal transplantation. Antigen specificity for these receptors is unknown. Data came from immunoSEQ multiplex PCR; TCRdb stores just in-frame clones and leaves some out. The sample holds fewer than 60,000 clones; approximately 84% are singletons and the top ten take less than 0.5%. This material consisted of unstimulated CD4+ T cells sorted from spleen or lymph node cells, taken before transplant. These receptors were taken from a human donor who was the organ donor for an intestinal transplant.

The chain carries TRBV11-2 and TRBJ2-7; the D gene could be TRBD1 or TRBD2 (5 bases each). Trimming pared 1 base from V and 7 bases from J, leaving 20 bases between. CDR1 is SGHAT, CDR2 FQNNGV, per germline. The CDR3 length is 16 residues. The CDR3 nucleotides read TGTGCCAGCAGCTTAGCTACAACGGGACGGGCGAGGGAGCAGTACTTC. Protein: CASSLATTGRAREQYF.

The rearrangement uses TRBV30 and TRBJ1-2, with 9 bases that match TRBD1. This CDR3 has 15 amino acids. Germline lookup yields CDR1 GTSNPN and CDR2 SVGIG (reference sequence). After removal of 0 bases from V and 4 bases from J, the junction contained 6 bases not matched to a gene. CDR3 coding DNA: TGTGCCTGGAGTGTACCAAGGACAGGGGCCTATGGCTACACCTTC. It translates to CAWSVPRTGAYGYTF.

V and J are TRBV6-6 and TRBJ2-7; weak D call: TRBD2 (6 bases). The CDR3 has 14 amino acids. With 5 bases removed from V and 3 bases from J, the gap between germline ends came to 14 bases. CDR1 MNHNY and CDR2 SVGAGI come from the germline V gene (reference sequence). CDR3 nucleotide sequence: TGTGCCAGCAGTAAGGTACGGGGGAACTACGAGCAGTACTTC. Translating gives CASSKVRGNYEQYF.

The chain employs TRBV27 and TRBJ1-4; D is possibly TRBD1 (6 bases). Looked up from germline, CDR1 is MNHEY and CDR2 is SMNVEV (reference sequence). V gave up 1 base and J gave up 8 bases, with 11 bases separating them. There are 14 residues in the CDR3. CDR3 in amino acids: CASSLFRGKEKLFF. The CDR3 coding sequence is TGTGCCAGCAGTTTATTTAGGGGGAAGGAAAAACTGTTTTTT.

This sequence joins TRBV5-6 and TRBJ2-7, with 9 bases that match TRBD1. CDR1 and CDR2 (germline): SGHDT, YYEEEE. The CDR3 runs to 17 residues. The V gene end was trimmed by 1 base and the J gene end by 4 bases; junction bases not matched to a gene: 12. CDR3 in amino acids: CASSLIKTGGHRYEQYF. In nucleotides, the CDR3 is TGTGCCAGCAGCTTGATAAAGACAGGGGGACATCGGTACGAGCAGTACTTC.

The CDR3 DNA is TGTGCCAGCAGCTCACAAAGAAGCGGGGGGATTGAAGAGACCCAGTACTTC. Amino acids: CASSSQRSGGIEETQYF. The chain carries TRBV7-2 and TRBJ2-5; 9 bases match TRBD2. J was trimmed by 3 bases and V by 4 bases; bases with no gene match: 12. Germline V gene sequence: CDR1 SGHTA, CDR2 FQGNSA. This CDR3 spans 17 amino acids.

CDR3 residues: CASSLGSDTQYF. In DNA, the CDR3 is TGTGCCAGCAGCTTAGGTTCCGATACGCAGTATTTT. The rearrangement joins TRBV11-2 to TRBJ2-3; unclear D gene. Germline assignment: CDR1 SGHAT and CDR2 FQNNGV. V dropped 1 base and J dropped 6 bases, with 5 bases sitting between them. The CDR3 runs 12 residues.

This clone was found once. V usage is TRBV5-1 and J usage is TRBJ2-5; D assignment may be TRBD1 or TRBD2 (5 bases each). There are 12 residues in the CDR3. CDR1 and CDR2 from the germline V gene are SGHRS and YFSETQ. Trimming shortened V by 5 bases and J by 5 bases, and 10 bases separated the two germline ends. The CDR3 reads CASSGTGETQYF. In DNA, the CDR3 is TGCGCCAGCAGTGGGACCGGGGAGACCCAGTACTTC.

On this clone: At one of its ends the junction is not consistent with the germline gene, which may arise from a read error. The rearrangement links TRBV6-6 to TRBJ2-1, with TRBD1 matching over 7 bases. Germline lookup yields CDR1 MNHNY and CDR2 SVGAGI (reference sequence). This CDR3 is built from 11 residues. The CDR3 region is CASSPGGRKIF. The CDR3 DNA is TGTGCCAGCAGTCCAGGGGGACGGAAAATCTTC.

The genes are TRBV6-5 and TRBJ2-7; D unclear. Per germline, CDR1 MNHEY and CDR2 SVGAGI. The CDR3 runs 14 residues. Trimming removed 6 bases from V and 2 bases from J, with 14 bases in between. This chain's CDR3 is CASRTARGPYEQYF. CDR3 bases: TGTGCCAGCAGGACCGCTCGCGGCCCCTACGAGCAGTACTTC.

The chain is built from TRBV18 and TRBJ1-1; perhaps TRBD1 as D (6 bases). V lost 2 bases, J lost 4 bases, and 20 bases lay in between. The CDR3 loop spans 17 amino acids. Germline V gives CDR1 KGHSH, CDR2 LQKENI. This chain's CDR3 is CASSPGSKTGRGTEAFF. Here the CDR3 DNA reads TGTGCCAGCTCACCAGGATCAAAAACAGGGCGGGGCACTGAAGCTTTCTTT.

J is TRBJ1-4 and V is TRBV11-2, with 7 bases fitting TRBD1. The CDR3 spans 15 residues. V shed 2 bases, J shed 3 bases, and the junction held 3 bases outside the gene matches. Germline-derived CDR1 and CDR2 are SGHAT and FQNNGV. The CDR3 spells CASSLLTGPNEKLFF. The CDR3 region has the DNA TGTGCCAGCAGCTTACTGACAGGGCCTAATGAAAAACTGTTTTTT.

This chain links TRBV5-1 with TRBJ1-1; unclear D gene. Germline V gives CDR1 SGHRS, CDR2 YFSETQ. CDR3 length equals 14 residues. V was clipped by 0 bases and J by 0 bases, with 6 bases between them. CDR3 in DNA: TGCGCCAGCAGCTTGGATCCAGTGAACACTGAAGCTTTCTTT. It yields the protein CASSLDPVNTEAFF.

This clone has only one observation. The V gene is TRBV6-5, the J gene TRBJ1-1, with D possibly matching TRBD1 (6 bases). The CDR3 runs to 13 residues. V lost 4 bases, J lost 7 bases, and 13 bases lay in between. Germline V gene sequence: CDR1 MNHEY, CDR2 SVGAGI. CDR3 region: CASSSSQGLEAFF. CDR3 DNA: TGTGCCAGCAGTTCCTCACAGGGACTTGAAGCTTTCTTT.

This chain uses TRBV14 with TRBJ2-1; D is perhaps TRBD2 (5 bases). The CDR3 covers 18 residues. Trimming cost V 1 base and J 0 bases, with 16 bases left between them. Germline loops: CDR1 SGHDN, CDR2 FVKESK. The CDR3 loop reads CASSQVLRLGSSYNEQFF. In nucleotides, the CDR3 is TGTGCCAGCAGCCAAGTTCTTCGGCTAGGGAGCTCCTACAATGAGCAGTTCTTC. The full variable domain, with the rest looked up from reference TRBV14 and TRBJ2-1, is EAGVTQFPSHSVIEKGQTVTLRCDPISGHDNLYWYRRVMGKEIKFLLHFVKESKQDESGMPNNRFLAERTGGTYSTLKVQPAELEDSGVYFCASSQVLRLGSSYNEQFFGPGTRLTVL.

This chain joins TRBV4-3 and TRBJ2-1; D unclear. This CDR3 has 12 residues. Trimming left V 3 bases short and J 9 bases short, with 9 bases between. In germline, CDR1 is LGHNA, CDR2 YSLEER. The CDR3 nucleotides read TGCGCCAGCAGCCAGGACGTGGGTGAGCAGTTCTTC. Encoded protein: CASSQDVGEQFF.

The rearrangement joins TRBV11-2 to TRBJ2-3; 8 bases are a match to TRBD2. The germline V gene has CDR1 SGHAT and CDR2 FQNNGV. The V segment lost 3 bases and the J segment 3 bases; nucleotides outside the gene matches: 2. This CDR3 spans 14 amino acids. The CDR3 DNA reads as TGTGCCAGCAGCTTTAGACTAGCGACAGATACGCAGTATTTT. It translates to CASSFRLATDTQYF. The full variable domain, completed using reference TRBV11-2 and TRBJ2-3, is EAGVAQSPRYKIIEKRQSVAFWCNPISGHATLYWYQQILGQGPKLLIQFQNNGVVDDSQLPKDRFSAERLKGVDSTLKIQPAKLEDSAVYLCASSFRLATDTQYFGPGTRLTVL.

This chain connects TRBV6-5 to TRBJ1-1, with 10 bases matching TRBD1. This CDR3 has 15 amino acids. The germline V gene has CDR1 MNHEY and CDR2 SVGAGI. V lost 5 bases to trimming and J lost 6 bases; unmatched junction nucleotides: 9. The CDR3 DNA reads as TGTGCCAGCAGTGCGACAGGGGGCGCGAGGGCTGAAGCTTTCTTT. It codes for CASSATGGARAEAFF.

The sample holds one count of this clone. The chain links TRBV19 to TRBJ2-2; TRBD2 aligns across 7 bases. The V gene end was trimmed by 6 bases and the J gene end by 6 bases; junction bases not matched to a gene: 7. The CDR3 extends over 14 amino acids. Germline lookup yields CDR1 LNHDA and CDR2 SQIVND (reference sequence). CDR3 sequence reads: CASSWGGPAGELFF. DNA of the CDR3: TGTGCCAGTAGCTGGGGAGGGCCAGCCGGGGAGCTGTTTTTT.

In DNA, the CDR3 is TGTGCCAGCAGACCCGACAGGGGCCCCAACTATGGCTACACCTTC. Encoded protein: CASRPDRGPNYGYTF. The chain couples TRBV27 to TRBJ1-2, with 8 nucleotides matching TRBD1. Germline V gene lookup returns CDR1 MNHEY and CDR2 SMNVEV (reference sequence). This CDR3 region has 15 residues. The V gene end was trimmed by 6 bases and the J gene end by 2 bases; junction bases not matched to a gene: 8.

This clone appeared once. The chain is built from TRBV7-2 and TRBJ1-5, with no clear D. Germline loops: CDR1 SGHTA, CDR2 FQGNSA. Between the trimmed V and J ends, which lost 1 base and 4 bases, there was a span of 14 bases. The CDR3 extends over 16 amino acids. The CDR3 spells CASSLEGLGMNQPQHF. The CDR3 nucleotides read TGTGCCAGCAGCTTAGAAGGCCTTGGGATGAATCAGCCCCAGCATTTT.

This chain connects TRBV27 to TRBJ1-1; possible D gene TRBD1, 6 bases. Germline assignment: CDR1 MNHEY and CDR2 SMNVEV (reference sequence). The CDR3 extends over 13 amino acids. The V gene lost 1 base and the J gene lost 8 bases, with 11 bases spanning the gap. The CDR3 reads CASSLWGGLEAFF. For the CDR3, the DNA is TGTGCCAGCAGTTTATGGGGGGGGCTCGAAGCTTTCTTT.

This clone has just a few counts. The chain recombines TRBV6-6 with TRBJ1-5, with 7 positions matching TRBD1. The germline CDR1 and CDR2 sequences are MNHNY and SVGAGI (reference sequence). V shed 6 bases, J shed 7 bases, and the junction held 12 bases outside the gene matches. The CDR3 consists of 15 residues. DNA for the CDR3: TGTGCCAGCAGACCGAATCGGGACAGACGACAGCCCCAGCATTTT. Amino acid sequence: CASRPNRDRRQPQHF.

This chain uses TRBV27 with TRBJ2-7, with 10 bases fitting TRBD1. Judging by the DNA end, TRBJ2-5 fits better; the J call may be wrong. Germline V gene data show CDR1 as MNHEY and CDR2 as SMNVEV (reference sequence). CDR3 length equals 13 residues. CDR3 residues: CASRRTGGETQYF. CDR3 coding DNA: TGTGCCAGCAGAAGGACAGGGGGGGAGACCCAGTACTTC.

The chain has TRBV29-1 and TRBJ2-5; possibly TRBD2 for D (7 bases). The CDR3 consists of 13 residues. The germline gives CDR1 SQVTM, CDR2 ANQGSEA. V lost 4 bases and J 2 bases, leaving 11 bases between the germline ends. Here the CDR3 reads CSVGAGAQETQYF. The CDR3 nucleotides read TGCAGCGTTGGGGCGGGGGCACAAGAGACCCAGTACTTC.

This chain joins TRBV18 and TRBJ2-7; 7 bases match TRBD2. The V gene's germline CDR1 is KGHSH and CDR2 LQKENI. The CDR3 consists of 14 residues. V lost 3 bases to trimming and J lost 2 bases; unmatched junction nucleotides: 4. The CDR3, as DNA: TGTGCCAGCTCACCGGGACTACCCGCCTACGAGCAGTACTTC. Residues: CASSPGLPAYEQYF.

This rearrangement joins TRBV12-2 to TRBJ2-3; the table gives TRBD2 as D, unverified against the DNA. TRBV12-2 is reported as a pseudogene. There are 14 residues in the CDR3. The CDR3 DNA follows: TGTGCAAGTCGCCCTTGGACTAGCGGGAGAACGCAGTATTTT. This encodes CASRPWTSGRTQYF.

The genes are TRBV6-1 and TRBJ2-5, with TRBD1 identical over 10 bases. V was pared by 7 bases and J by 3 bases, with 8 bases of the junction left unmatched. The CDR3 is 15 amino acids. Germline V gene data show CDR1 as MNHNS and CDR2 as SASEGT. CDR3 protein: CASTGTGVLKETQYF. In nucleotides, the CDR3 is TGTGCCAGCACGGGGACAGGGGTCCTAAAAGAGACCCAGTACTTC.